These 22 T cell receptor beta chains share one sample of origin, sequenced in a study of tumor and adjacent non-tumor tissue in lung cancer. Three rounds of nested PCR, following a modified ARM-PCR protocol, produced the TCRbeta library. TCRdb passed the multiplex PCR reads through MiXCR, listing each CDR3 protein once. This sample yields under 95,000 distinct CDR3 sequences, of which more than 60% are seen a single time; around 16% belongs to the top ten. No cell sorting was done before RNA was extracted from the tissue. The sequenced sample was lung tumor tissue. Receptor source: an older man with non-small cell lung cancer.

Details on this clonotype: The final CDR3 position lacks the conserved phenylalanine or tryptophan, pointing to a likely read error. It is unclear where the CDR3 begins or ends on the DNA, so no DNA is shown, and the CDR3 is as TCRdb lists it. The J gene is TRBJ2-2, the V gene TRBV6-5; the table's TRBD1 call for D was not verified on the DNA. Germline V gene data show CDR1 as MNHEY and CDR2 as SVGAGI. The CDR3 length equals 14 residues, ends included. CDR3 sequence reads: CASSGQGAAGELLL.

The CDR3 here is CASSLGNNEQYF. CDR3 nucleotide sequence: TGCGCCAGTAGTTTGGGGAACAACGAGCAGTACTTC. The chain has TRBV10-2 and TRBJ2-7, with D unclear. CDR1 is WSHSY, CDR2 SAAADI, per germline. Trimming removed 9 bases from V and 5 bases from J, with 14 bases in between. The CDR3 consists of 12 residues.

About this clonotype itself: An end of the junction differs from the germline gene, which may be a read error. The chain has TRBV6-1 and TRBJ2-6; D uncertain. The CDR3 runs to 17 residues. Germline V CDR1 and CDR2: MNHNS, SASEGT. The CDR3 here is CTSSDWGLLSGANVLTF. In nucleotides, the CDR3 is TGTACCAGCAGTGACTGGGGATTACTTTCTGGGGCCAACGTCCTGACTTTC.

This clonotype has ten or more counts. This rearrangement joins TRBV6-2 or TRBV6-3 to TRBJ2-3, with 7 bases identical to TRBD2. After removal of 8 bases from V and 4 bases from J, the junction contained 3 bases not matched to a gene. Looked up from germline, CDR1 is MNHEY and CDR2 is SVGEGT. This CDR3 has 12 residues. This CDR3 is CASGRGADTQYF. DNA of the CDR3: TGTGCCAGCGGGAGGGGCGCAGATACGCAGTATTTT.

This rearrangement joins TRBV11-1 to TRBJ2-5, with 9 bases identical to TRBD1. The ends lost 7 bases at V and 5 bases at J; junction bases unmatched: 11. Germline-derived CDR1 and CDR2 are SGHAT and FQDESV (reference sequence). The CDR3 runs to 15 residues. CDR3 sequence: CASNPRDRVLETQYF. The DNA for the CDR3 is TGTGCCAGCAACCCTCGGGACAGGGTTCTTGAGACCCAGTACTTC.

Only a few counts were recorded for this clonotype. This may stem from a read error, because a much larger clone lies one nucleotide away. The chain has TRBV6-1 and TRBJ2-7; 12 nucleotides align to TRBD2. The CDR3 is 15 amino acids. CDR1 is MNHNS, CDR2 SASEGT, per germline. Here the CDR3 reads CASREASGGAYERYF. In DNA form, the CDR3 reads TGTGCCAGCAGGGAGGCTAGCGGGGGGGCCTACGAGCGGTACTTC.

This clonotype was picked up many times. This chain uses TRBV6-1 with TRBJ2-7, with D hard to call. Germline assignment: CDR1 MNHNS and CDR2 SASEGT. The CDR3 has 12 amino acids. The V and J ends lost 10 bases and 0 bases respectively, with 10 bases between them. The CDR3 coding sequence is TGTGCCACCTGGCCCAGCTCCTACGAGCAGTACTTC. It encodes CATWPSSYEQYF.

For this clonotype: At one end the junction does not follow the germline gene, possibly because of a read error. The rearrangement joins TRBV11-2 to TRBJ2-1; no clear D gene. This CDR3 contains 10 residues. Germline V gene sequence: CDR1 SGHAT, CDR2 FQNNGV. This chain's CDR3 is CASNSFSLLF. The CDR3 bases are TGTGCCAGCAACTCTTTTAGTCTGCTATTC. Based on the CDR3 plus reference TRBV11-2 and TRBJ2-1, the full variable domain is EAGVAQSPRYKIIEKRQSVAFWCNPISGHATLYWYQQILGQGPKLLIQFQNNGVVDDSQLPKDRFSAERLKGVDSTLKIQPAKLEDSAVYLCASNSFSLLFGPGTRLTVL.

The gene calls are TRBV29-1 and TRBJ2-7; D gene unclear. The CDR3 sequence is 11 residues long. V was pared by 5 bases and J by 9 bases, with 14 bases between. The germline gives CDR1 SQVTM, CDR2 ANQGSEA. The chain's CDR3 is CSVRQFYGQYF. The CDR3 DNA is TGCAGCGTTAGGCAATTCTATGGGCAGTACTTC.

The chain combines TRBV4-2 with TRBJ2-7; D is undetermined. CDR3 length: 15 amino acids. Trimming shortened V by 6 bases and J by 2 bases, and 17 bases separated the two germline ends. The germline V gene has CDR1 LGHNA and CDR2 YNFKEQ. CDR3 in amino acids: CASRHVSSGPYEQYF. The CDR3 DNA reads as TGTGCCAGCAGGCATGTGTCTAGTGGACCCTACGAGCAGTACTTC.

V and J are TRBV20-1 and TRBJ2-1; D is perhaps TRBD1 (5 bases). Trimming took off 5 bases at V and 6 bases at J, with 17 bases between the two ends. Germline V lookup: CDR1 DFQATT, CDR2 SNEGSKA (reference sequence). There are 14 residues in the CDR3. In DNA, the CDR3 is TGCAGTGCTCACGCAGGGCGTTGGGGCAATGAGCAGTTCTTC. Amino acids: CSAHAGRWGNEQFF.

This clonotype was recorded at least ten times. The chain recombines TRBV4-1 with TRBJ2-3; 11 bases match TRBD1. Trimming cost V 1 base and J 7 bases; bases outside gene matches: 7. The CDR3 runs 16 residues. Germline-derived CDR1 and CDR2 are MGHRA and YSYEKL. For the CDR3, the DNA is TGCGCCAGCAGCCAAGGTCGGACAGGGGGCTTAAATACGCAGTATTTT. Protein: CASSQGRTGGLNTQYF.

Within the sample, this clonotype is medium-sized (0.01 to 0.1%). The CDR3 loop reads CASSLKGIAGAINEQFF. CDR3 DNA: TGTGCCAGCAGCTTAAAGGGTATAGCGGGGGCCATCAATGAGCAGTTCTTC. The chain combines TRBV11-2 with TRBJ2-1, with 9 bases lining up with TRBD2. Germline loops: CDR1 SGHAT, CDR2 FQNNGV. The CDR3 extends over 17 amino acids. The ends lost 2 bases at V and 6 bases at J; junction bases unmatched: 11.

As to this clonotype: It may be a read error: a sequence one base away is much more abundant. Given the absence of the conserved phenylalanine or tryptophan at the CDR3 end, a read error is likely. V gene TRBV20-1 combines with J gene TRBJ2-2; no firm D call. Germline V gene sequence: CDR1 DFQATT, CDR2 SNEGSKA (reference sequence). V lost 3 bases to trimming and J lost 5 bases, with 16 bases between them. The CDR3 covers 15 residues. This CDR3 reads CSASKRPGSTGELFS. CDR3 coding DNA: TGCAGTGCTAGCAAACGGCCGGGCAGTACCGGGGAGCTGTTTTCT.

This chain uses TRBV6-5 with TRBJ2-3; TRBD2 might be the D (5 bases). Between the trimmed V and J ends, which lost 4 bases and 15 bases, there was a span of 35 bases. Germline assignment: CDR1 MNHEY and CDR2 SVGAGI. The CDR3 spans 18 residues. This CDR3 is CASSCSTTARASTDTHYF. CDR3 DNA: TGTGCCAGCAGTTGCTCGACGACGGCGAGAGCTAGCACAGATACTCACTATTTT.

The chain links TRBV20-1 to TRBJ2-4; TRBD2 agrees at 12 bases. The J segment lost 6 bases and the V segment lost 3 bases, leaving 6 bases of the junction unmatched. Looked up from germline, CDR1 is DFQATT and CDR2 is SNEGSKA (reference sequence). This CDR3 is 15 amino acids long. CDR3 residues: CSASLAGGLVNIQYF. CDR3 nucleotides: TGCAGTGCTAGTCTAGCGGGAGGGTTGGTAAACATTCAGTACTTC.

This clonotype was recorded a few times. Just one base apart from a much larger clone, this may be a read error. The CDR3 coding sequence is TGTGCCAGCAGCCCGACTAGCGGAAGCACAGATATGCAGTATTTT. It specifies CASSPTSGSTDMQYF. The chain links TRBV5-4 to TRBJ2-3, with 9 nucleotides matching TRBD2. This CDR3 has 15 residues. Germline V CDR1 and CDR2: SGHNT, YYREEE (reference sequence).

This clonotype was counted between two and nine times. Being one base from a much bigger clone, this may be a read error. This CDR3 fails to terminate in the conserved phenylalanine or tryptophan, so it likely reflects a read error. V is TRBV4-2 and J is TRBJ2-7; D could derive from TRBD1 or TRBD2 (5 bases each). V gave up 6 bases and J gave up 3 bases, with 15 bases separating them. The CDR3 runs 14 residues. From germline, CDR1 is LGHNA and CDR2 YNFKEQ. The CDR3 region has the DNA TGTGCCAGCAGACTAGGGACGGGAAACTACGAGCAGTACCTC. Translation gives CASRLGTGNYEQYL.

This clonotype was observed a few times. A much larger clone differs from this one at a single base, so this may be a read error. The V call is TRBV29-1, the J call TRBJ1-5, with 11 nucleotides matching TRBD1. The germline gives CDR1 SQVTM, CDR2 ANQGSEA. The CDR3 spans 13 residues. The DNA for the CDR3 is TGCAGCGTTGGAGGGACAGGGGGTCAGTCCCAGCATTTT. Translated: CSVGGTGGQSQHF.

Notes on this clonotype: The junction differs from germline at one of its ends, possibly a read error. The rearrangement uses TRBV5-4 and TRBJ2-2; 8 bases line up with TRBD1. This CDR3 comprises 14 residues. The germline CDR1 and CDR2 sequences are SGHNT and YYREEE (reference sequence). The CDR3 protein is CVSSRTGSDGELFF. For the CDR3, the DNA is TGTGTCAGCAGCCGGACAGGGTCGGACGGGGAGCTGTTTTTT.

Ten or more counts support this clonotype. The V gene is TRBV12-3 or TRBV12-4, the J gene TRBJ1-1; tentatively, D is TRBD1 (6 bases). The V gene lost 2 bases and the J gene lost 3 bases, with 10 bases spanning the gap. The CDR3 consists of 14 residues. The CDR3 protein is CASSLRAGDTEAFF. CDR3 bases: TGTGCCAGCAGTTTAAGGGCAGGGGACACTGAAGCTTTCTTT.

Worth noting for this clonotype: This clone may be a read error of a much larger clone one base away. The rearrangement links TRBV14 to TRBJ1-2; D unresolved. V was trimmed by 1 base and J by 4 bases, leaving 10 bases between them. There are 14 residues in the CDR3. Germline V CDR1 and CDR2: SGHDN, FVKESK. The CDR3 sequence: CASSQAQSLYGYTF. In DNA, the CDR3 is TGTGCCAGCAGCCAAGCACAGAGTCTCTATGGCTACACCTTC.